The 17 T cell receptor beta chains below come from one sample, sequenced in a study of Ad26.COV2.S vaccination and SARS-CoV-2 variants. As for treatment: roughly 18 received Ad26.COV2.S at low or high dose, single or two shots; several received placebo; per-sample allocation not given. The study sampled participants on day 63 after the first vaccine or placebo injection. Sequencing used immunoSEQ multiplex PCR; TCRdb keeps in-frame clones, though not all of them. This sample has 350,000 to 600,000 clones; about nine tenths occur once, and the top ten carry roughly 1.7%. The sequencing here drew on peripheral blood, taken in a trial of Ad26.COV2.S vaccine versus placebo. The receptor source for this set is a person between 18 and 65 years old who received the Ad26.COV2.S COVID-19 vaccine or a placebo.

In DNA form, the CDR3 reads TGTGCCAGCAGTCTCCTATGGGGAAGCTCCTATAATTCACCCCTCCACTTT. Protein product: CASSLLWGSSYNSPLHF. This sequence joins TRBV28 and TRBJ1-6; D gene unclear. The CDR3 runs 17 residues. Germline V gene lookup returns CDR1 MDHEN and CDR2 SYDVKM. V lost 5 bases, J lost 0 bases, and 14 bases lay in between.

This chain's CDR3 is CASSYGRESYNSPLHF. The CDR3 DNA reads as TGTGCCAGCAGTTACGGCAGGGAATCCTATAATTCACCCCTCCACTTT. This chain links TRBV6-5 with TRBJ1-6; tentative D call: TRBD1 (5 bases). Trimming pared 2 bases from V and 1 base from J, leaving 9 bases between. This CDR3 region has 16 residues. Per germline, CDR1 MNHEY and CDR2 SVGAGI.

V and J are TRBV4-3 and TRBJ1-2; 8 nucleotides agree with TRBD1. The germline V gene encodes CDR1 LGHNA and CDR2 YSLEER. The CDR3 consists of 15 residues. J was trimmed by 4 bases and V by 3 bases; bases with no gene match: 7. The CDR3 DNA follows: TGCGCCAGCAGCCAGGAACCCGGGACAGGCTATGGCTACACCTTC. Protein: CASSQEPGTGYGYTF.

The chain is built from TRBV28 and TRBJ1-2; D gene uncertain. Germline V CDR1 and CDR2: MDHEN, SYDVKM. V was pared by 5 bases and J by 3 bases, with 7 bases between. There are 12 residues in the CDR3. The CDR3 loop is CASSLTDYGYTF. CDR3 DNA sequence: TGTGCCAGCAGTCTGACGGACTATGGCTACACCTTC.

The rearrangement uses TRBV6-2 or TRBV6-3 and TRBJ1-2; unclear D gene. This CDR3 region has 13 residues. The V end lost 6 bases, the J end lost 1 base, and 9 bases lay between the germline ends. The germline V gene encodes CDR1 MNHEY and CDR2 SVGEGT. The CDR3 nucleotides are TGTGCCAGCAGCCGGACTTTTAACTATGGCTACACCTTC. It codes for CASSRTFNYGYTF.

The rearrangement joins TRBV6-4 to TRBJ1-6; D possibly corresponds to TRBD1 (6 bases). Looked up from germline, CDR1 is MRHNA and CDR2 is SNTAGT. The CDR3 loop spans 15 amino acids. V lost 3 bases, J lost 7 bases, and 13 bases lay in between. The CDR3 sequence: CASSETQGSNSPLHF. In DNA form, the CDR3 reads TGTGCCAGCAGTGAGACACAGGGAAGCAATTCACCCCTCCACTTT.

The J gene is TRBJ2-3, the V gene TRBV11-2, with D unresolved. The CDR3 is made up of 13 amino acids. Trimming removed 5 bases from V and 3 bases from J, with 9 bases in between. Germline lookup yields CDR1 SGHAT and CDR2 FQNNGV. Written as DNA, the CDR3 is TGTGCCAGCAGCCAATTAGGTACAGATACGCAGTATTTT. Protein: CASSQLGTDTQYF. Complete variable domain (other parts from reference TRBV11-2 and TRBJ2-3): EAGVAQSPRYKIIEKRQSVAFWCNPISGHATLYWYQQILGQGPKLLIQFQNNGVVDDSQLPKDRFSAERLKGVDSTLKIQPAKLEDSAVYLCASSQLGTDTQYFGPGTRLTVL.

The V and J genes are TRBV6-4 and TRBJ2-7; D tentatively reads TRBD1 or TRBD2 (6 bases each). Per the germline V gene, CDR1 is MRHNA and CDR2 is SNTAGT. V was shortened by 0 bases and J by 1 base, with 10 bases between the two germline ends. There are 15 residues in the CDR3. The CDR3 reads CASSDSGGWSYEQYF. The CDR3 DNA sequence: TGTGCCAGCAGTGACTCGGGGGGCTGGTCCTACGAGCAGTACTTC.

This clone came up once. The chain joins TRBV7-3 to TRBJ2-5; tentative D call: TRBD1 (6 bases). The CDR3 is 13 amino acids. Trimming shortened V by 0 bases and J by 4 bases, and 6 bases separated the two germline ends. The germline V gene has CDR1 SGHTA and CDR2 FQGTGA. CDR3 loop: CASSLTGGETQYF. CDR3 nucleotides: TGTGCCAGCAGCTTAACAGGGGGAGAGACCCAGTACTTC.

The rearrangement links TRBV11-2 to TRBJ2-3, with D perhaps assigned TRBD1 or TRBD2 (5 bases each). The CDR3 sequence is 15 residues long. Looked up from germline, CDR1 is SGHAT and CDR2 is FQNNGV. Trimming stripped 5 bases from V and 1 base from J, with 13 bases between. CDR3 nucleotide sequence: TGTGCCAGCAGCCCCGGGGACCGCCGCACAGATACGCAGTATTTT. This encodes CASSPGDRRTDTQYF.

The chain links TRBV12-3 or TRBV12-4 to TRBJ1-5; 10 positions match TRBD1. V lost 5 bases, J lost 9 bases, and 4 bases stayed unmatched. The CDR3 covers 13 residues. The CDR3 bases are TGTGCCAGCAGTCCGGGACAGGGGAGGCCCCAGCATTTT. This encodes CASSPGQGRPQHF.

The chain uses TRBV28 and TRBJ1-1; TRBD1 is a possible D gene (6 bases). Germline V gene data show CDR1 as MDHEN and CDR2 as SYDVKM. V was trimmed by 4 bases and J by 0 bases, leaving 9 bases between them. The CDR3 covers 14 residues. CDR3 nucleotide sequence: TGTGCCAGCAGTTCGACAGGATTGAACACTGAAGCTTTCTTT. Residues: CASSSTGLNTEAFF.

The chain uses TRBV28 and TRBJ1-4; the match to TRBD1 covers 12 bases. This CDR3 spans 15 amino acids. The ends lost 5 bases at V and 8 bases at J; junction bases unmatched: 6. Germline V gene sequence: CDR1 MDHEN, CDR2 SYDVKM. CDR3 coding DNA: TGTGCCAGCAGTCCTCCGGGACAGGGGGCCGAAAAACTGTTTTTT. Encoded protein: CASSPPGQGAEKLFF.

A single count supports this clone. The V gene is TRBV5-1, the J gene TRBJ2-6; perhaps TRBD1 as D (7 bases). V dropped 5 bases and J dropped 4 bases, with 16 bases sitting between them. The CDR3 is 16 amino acids. Germline CDR1 and CDR2: SGHRS and YFSETQ. The CDR3 nucleotides are TGCGCCAGCAGTTACAGGGGAGGTGGAGGGGCCAACGTCCTGACTTTC. This encodes CASSYRGGGGANVLTF.

V gene TRBV6-5 combines with J gene TRBJ2-7; D is unresolved. CDR3 length: 12 amino acids. Between the trimmed V and J ends, which lost 5 bases and 1 base, there was a span of 6 bases. Germline CDR1 and CDR2: MNHEY and SVGAGI. The CDR3 protein is CASSIPSYEQYF. CDR3 DNA sequence: TGTGCCAGCAGTATACCTTCCTACGAGCAGTACTTC.

This clone was seen only once. The chain carries TRBV27 and TRBJ2-1; 7 bases are a match to TRBD2. The CDR3 length is 15 residues. Looked up from germline, CDR1 is MNHEY and CDR2 is SMNVEV (reference sequence). Trimming cost V 6 bases and J 4 bases; bases outside gene matches: 9. Written as DNA, the CDR3 is TGTGCCAGCAGACTTAGCGGGCCTCCTTACAATGAGCAGTTCTTC. This sequence encodes CASRLSGPPYNEQFF.

The chain employs TRBV5-1 and TRBJ2-7; 13 nucleotides agree with TRBD2. Germline CDR1 is SGHRS and CDR2 is YFSETQ. The J segment lost 2 bases and the V segment lost 2 bases, leaving 4 bases of the junction unmatched. The CDR3 runs 16 residues. The CDR3 region has the DNA TGCGCCAGCAGCTTCCCGGGACTAGCGGGAACCTACGAGCAGTACTTC. It specifies CASSFPGLAGTYEQYF.